These 14 T cell receptor beta chains were sequenced from one sample in a study of response to subunit inactivated influenza vaccine. Via MiXCR, TCRdb re-called the RT-PCR reads, giving one row per CDR3 protein. Altogether fewer than 250,000 distinct CDR3 sequences are present, approximately 15% being singletons, with the ten largest covering roughly 24%. The sequences come from CD8+ T cells sorted from PBMCs, collected 5 days after vaccination. The receptors were sampled from a man aged 50 to 60 who received an inactivated influenza vaccine.

The chain uses TRBV20-1 and TRBJ2-7; 9 positions agree with TRBD2. The CDR3 totals 14 residues. V lost 5 bases, J lost 0 bases, and 5 bases stayed unmatched. Germline CDR1 and CDR2: DFQATT and SNEGSKA (reference sequence). The CDR3 spells CSAEREEASYEQYF. DNA of the CDR3: TGCAGTGCTGAGCGGGAGGAAGCCTCCTACGAGCAGTACTTC.

V is TRBV28 and J is TRBJ1-5; D is ambiguous. There are 16 residues in the CDR3. V shed 5 bases and J shed 2 bases, with 16 bases lying between them. Germline V gene lookup returns CDR1 MDHEN and CDR2 SYDVKM. The CDR3 here is CASSPLTVRGNQPQHF. DNA of the CDR3: TGTGCCAGCAGTCCCCTGACTGTCCGGGGCAATCAGCCCCAGCATTTT.

The chain links TRBV12-3 or TRBV12-4 to TRBJ2-1; 13 nucleotides line up with TRBD2. The CDR3 is 15 amino acids. V shed 7 bases, J shed 7 bases, and the junction held 7 bases outside the gene matches. The CDR3 region has the DNA TGTGCCAGCAAACTAGCGGGAGGGCCGGTGAATGAGCAGTTCTTC. Encoded protein: CASKLAGGPVNEQFF.

This clonotype was detected a few times. CDR3 residues: CASSLGVNTGELFF. The CDR3 coding sequence is TGTGCCAGCAGTTTAGGAGTTAACACCGGGGAGCTGTTTTTT. The chain carries TRBV28 and TRBJ2-2; D call uncertain. This CDR3 has 14 residues. The V end was cut by 2 bases, the J end by 2 bases, with 6 bases between. Germline V gene data show CDR1 as MDHEN and CDR2 as SYDVKM. Supplemented by reference TRBV28 and TRBJ2-2, the full variable domain reads DVKVTQSSRYLVKRTGEKVFLECVQDMDHENMFWYRQDPGLGLRLIYFSYDVKMKEKGDIPEGYSVSREKKERFSLILESASTNQTSMYLCASSLGVNTGELFFGEGSRLTVL.

This clonotype was recorded a few times. The chain links TRBV19 to TRBJ2-7; 7 nucleotides align to TRBD1. Looked up from germline, CDR1 is LNHDA and CDR2 is SQIVND (reference sequence). This CDR3 has 18 residues. V shed 5 bases and J 1 base; nucleotides not matched to a gene: 17. The CDR3 spells CASSGTFRGQDYSYEQYF. The CDR3 nucleotides are TGTGCCAGTAGTGGCACCTTCCGAGGACAGGATTATTCCTACGAGCAGTACTTC.

V is TRBV20-1 and J is TRBJ1-1; no reliable D call. Germline CDR1 DFQATT, CDR2 SNEGSKA (reference sequence). The CDR3 contains 13 residues. V lost 1 base to trimming and J lost 7 bases, with 13 bases between them. The CDR3 nucleotides read TGCAGTGCTAGAGCACGAGGGTCCCGTGAAGCTTTCTTT. It codes for CSARARGSREAFF.

In this sample, this clonotype turned up once. Since a much larger clone is just one base distant, this may be a read error. V and J are TRBV3-1 and TRBJ2-5; D perhaps matches TRBD1 (6 bases). Germline V CDR1 and CDR2: LGHDT, YNNKEL (reference sequence). This CDR3 is built from 15 residues. The chain's CDR3 is CASCQDPASGVTQYF. CDR3 bases: TGTGCCAGCTGCCAAGATCCAGCTTCAGGGGTGACCCAGTACTTC.

This clonotype was detected many times. The chain uses TRBV6-5 and TRBJ1-5, with a tentative D call TRBD1 (6 bases). CDR3 length equals 15 residues. V dropped 4 bases and J dropped 5 bases, with 15 bases sitting between them. Germline V gene data show CDR1 as MNHEY and CDR2 as SVGAGI. The chain's CDR3 is CASSSSQGKDQPQHF. Here the CDR3 DNA reads TGTGCCAGCAGTTCCTCTCAGGGGAAGGATCAGCCCCAGCATTTT.

This clonotype came up a few times. J is TRBJ2-7 and V is TRBV4-3; D is unclear. Germline V lookup: CDR1 LGHNA, CDR2 YSLEER. The CDR3 length is 15 residues. Trimming left V 0 bases short and J 5 bases short, with 14 bases between. CDR3 amino acids: CASSQDSLVGNEQYF. For the CDR3, the DNA is TGCGCCAGCAGCCAAGATTCCCTAGTAGGGAACGAGCAGTACTTC.

This clonotype appeared many times. The chain has TRBV6-1 and TRBJ1-1; a possible D gene is TRBD1 (5 bases). CDR3 size: 14 residues. The germline V and J ends were trimmed by 4 bases and 1 base, with 10 bases remaining between them. Germline CDR1 and CDR2: MNHNS and SASEGT. CDR3 sequence: CASSVYRWNTEAFF. In DNA, the CDR3 is TGTGCCAGCAGTGTTTACAGGTGGAACACTGAAGCTTTCTTT.

This clonotype was seen only a few times. V gene TRBV7-8 combines with J gene TRBJ1-2; the D gene is possibly TRBD1 (5 bases). The length of the CDR3 is 14 residues. The V gene lost 4 bases and the J gene lost 0 bases, with 9 bases spanning the gap. CDR1 SGHVS and CDR2 FQNEAQ come from the germline V gene. CDR3 sequence (DNA): TGTGCCAGCAGCTCGGGACCAGCTAACTATGGCTACACCTTC. It specifies CASSSGPANYGYTF.

The chain carries TRBV4-1 and TRBJ2-7, with no clear D. The CDR3 covers 14 residues. Germline CDR1 reads MGHRA; CDR2 reads YSYEKL. The V end lost 4 bases, the J end lost 1 base, and 11 bases lay between the germline ends. In nucleotides, the CDR3 is TGCGCCAGCAGCCTAACAGTTGGATCCTACGAGCAGTACTTC. Protein product: CASSLTVGSYEQYF.

The CDR3 DNA sequence: TGTGCCAGCAGCTTAGGGGTGGGCGCCTACGAGCAGTACTTC. Its translation: CASSLGVGAYEQYF. This chain links TRBV7-9 with TRBJ2-7; no definite D call. This CDR3 comprises 14 residues. Germline loops: CDR1 SEHNR, CDR2 FQNEAQ (reference sequence). The V end lost 1 base, the J end lost 2 bases, and 9 bases lay between the germline ends.

This clonotype was seen only a few times. This sequence joins TRBV7-9 and TRBJ2-7; D is unclear. The CDR3 extends over 14 amino acids. Trimming left V 0 bases short and J 1 base short, with 7 bases between. Per germline, CDR1 SEHNR and CDR2 FQNEAQ (reference sequence). DNA of the CDR3: TGTGCCAGCAGCTTAGCGCTGAGATCCTACGAGCAGTACTTC. This translates into CASSLALRSYEQYF.